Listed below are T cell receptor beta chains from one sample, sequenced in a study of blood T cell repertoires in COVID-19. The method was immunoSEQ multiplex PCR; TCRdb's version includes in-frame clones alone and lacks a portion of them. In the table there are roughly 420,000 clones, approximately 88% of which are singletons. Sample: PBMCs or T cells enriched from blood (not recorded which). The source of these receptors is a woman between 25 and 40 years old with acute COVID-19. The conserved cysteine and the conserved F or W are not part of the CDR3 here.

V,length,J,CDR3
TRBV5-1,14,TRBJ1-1,ASSLGGGRMNTEAF
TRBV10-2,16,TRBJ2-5,ASSDWTSGGWARETQY
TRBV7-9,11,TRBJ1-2,ASSRLFDYGYT
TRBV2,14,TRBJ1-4,ASSEPVGTGVEKLF
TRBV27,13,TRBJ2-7,ASSIGQGGSYEQY
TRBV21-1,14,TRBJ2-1,ARQGAFTRSYNEQF
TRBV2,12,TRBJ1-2,ASSEVWTNGGYT
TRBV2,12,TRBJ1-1,ASRWTGGNTEAF
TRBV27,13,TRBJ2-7,ASSPIAGGLGEQY
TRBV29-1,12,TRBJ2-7,SVGLAGHDYEQY
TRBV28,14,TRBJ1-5,ASSQRGQIVNQPQH